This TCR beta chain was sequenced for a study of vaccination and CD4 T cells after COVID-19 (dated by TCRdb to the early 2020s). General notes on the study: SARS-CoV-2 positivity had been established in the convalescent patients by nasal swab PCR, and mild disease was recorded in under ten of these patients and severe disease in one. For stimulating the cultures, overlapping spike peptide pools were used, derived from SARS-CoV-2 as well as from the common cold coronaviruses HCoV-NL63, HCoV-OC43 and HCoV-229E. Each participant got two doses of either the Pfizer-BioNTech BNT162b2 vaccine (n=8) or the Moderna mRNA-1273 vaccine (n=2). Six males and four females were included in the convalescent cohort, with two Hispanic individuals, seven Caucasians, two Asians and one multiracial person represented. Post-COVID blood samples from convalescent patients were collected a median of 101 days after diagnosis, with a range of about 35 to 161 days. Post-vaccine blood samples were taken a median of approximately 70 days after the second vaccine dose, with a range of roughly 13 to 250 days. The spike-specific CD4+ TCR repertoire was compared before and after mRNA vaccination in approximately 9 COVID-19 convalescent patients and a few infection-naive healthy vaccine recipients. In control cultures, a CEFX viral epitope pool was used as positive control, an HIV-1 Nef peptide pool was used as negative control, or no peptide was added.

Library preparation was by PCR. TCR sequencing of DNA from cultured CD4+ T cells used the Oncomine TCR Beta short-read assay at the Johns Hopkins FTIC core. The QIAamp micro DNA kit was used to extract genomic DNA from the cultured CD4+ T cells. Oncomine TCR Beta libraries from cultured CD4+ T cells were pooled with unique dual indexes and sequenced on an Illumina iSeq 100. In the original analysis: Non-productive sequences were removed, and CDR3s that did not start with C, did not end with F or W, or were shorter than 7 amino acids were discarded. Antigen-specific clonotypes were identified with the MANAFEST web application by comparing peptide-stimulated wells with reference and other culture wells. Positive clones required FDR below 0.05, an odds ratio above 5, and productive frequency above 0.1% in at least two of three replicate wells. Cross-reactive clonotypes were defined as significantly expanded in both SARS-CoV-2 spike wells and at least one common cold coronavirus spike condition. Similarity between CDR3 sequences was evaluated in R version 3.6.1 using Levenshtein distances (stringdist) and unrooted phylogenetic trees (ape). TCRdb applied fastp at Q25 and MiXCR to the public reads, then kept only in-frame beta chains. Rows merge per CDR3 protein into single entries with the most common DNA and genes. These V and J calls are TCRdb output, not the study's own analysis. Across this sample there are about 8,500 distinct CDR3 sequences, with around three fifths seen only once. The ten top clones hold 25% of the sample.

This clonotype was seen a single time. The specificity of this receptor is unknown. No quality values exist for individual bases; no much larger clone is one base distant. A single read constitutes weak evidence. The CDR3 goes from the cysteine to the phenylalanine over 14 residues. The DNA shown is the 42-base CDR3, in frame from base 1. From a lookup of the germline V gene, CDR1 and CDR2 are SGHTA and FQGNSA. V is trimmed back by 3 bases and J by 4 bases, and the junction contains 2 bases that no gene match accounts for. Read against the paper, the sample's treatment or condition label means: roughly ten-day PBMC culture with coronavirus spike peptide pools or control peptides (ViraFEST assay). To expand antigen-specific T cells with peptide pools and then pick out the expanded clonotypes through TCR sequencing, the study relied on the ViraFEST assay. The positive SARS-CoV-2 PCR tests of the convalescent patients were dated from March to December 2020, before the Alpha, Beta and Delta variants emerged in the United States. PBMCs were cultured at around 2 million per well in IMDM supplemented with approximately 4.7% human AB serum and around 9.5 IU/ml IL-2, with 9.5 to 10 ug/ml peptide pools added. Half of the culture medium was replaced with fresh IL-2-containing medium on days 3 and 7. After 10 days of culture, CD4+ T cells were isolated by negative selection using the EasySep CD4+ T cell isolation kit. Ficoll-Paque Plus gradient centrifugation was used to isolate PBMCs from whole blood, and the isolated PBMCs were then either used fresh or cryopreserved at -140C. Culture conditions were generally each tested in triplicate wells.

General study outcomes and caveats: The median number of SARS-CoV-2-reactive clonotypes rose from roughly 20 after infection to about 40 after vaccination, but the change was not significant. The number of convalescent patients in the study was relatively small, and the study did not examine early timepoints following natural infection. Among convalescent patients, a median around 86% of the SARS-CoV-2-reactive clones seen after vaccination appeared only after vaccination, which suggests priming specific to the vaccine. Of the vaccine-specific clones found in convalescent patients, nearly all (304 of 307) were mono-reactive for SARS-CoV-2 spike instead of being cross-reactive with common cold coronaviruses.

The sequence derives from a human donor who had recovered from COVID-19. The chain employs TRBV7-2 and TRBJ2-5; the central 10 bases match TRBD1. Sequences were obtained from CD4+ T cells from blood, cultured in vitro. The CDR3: CASSFGQGVETQYF. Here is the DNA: TGTGCCAGCAGCTTCGGACAGGGGGTAGAGACCCAGTACTTC.